The sequence of this T cell receptor beta chain was determined in a study of blood T cell repertoires in COVID-19. Study-level information: The United States, Italy and Spain supplied acute and convalescent COVID-19 samples. PBMCs, B-cell-depleted T cells, or T cells were the source of the cDNA or gDNA that made up the material.

Original processing notes: Amplification with reference gene primers provided the estimates of nucleated cell counts. TCRdb's copy holds only in-frame clones and misses some; the assay was immunoSEQ multiplex PCR. The V and J calls and clone size come from that table; D and trimming were worked out from the DNA. The profile shows 150,000 to 200,000 clones, approximately 80% of them singletons. The CDR3 totals 13 residues. Looked up from germline, CDR1 is GTSNPN and CDR2 is SVGIG (reference sequence). V lost 0 bases and J lost 6, with 8 bases in between. The genes are TRBV30 and TRBJ2-2, with a possible D match to TRBD2 (6 bases). Material: peripheral blood. This receptor was taken from a human donor with acute or convalescent COVID-19. The donor label of this sample is uncertain. The CDR3 bases are TGTGCCTGGAGTGTGGGAGGACCCGGGGAGCTGTTTTTT. It encodes CAWSVGGPGELFF.